Listed here are 9 T cell receptor beta chains from one sample, sequenced in a study of shared clonotypes between healthy human individuals. Here immunoSEQ multiplex PCR was the method, and the copy in TCRdb shows in-frame clones only, minus some. The sample holds hundreds of thousands of clones, about 74% seen once. Sequencing was performed on memory CD4+ T cells sorted from blood. Regarding subset: CD45RA-negative fraction. The source is a woman aged 30 to 39 in good health.

The V call is TRBV29-1, the J call TRBJ2-7; D is possibly TRBD1 (5 bases). Germline V gene sequence: CDR1 SQVTM, CDR2 ANQGSEA. The V and J ends lost 4 bases and 5 bases respectively, with 12 bases between them. The CDR3 covers 12 residues. Here the CDR3 DNA reads TGCAGCGTTGTAGTGCAGGGCCACGAGCAGTACTTC. It is translated as CSVVVQGHEQYF.

This sequence joins TRBV5-5 and TRBJ2-4; D is perhaps TRBD1 (6 bases). Germline-derived CDR1 and CDR2 are SGHKS and YYEKEE (reference sequence). Between the trimmed V and J ends, which lost 4 bases and 5 bases, there was a span of 13 bases. This CDR3 spans 14 amino acids. The CDR3 DNA follows: TGTGCCAGCAGCCCTCAGGGGTTGGAAAACATTCAGTACTTC. This sequence encodes CASSPQGLENIQYF.

This clone was recorded a few times. The chain couples TRBV7-3 to TRBJ1-5; D not certain. This CDR3 comprises 9 residues. With 4 bases removed from V and 12 bases from J, the gap between germline ends came to 4 bases. Germline V gives CDR1 SGHTA, CDR2 FQGTGA. CDR3 sequence: CASSSSQHF. The CDR3 nucleotides are TGTGCCAGCAGCTCCAGCCAGCATTTT.

This chain connects TRBV7-2 to TRBJ1-2; D is uncertain. The germline V and J ends were trimmed by 2 bases and 2 bases, with 9 bases remaining between them. The CDR3 length is 14 residues. CDR1 SGHTA and CDR2 FQGNSA come from the germline V gene. The DNA for the CDR3 is TGTGCCAGCAGCTTAAATGCCAGAAACTATGGCTACACCTTC. Amino acids: CASSLNARNYGYTF.

The genes are TRBV7-2 and TRBJ1-2, with TRBD1 as a possible D gene (5 bases). Germline V gives CDR1 SGHTA, CDR2 FQGNSA. Deletions cut 4 bases from V and 4 bases from J, with 19 bases between. There are 16 residues in the CDR3. In nucleotides, the CDR3 is TGTGCCAGCAGCTCGTGGTCGACAGTTTTTGTCTATGGCTACACCTTC. Protein product: CASSSWSTVFVYGYTF.

J is TRBJ2-1 and V is TRBV18; D is perhaps TRBD1 (6 bases). CDR3 size: 16 residues. Between the trimmed V and J ends, which lost 2 bases and 2 bases, there was a span of 13 bases. CDR1 and CDR2 (germline): KGHSH, LQKENI. The DNA of the CDR3 is TGTGCCAGCTCACCATCGGCAGGGGTGGCCTACAATGAGCAGTTCTTC. Translated, it gives CASSPSAGVAYNEQFF.

The J gene is TRBJ2-3, the V gene TRBV2; tentatively, D is TRBD2 (6 bases). Germline V lookup: CDR1 SNHLY, CDR2 FYNNEI. V lost 3 bases, J lost 1 base, and 11 bases lay in between. This CDR3 spans 15 amino acids. Written as DNA, the CDR3 is TGTGCCAGCAGTGATGGGGACTGGGGCACAGATACGCAGTATTTT. It translates to CASSDGDWGTDTQYF. Using reference TRBV2 and TRBJ2-3 for the parts outside the CDR3, the full variable domain is EPEVTQTPSHQVTQMGQEVILRCVPISNHLYFYWYRQILGQKVEFLVSFYNNEISEKSEIFDDQFSVERPDGSNFTLKIRSTKLEDSAMYFCASSDGDWGTDTQYFGPGTRLTVL.

This sequence joins TRBV5-4 and TRBJ2-7; D gene unclear. CDR3 size: 14 residues. The V end lost 4 bases, the J end lost 0 bases, and 11 bases lay between the germline ends. In germline, CDR1 is SGHNT, CDR2 YYREEE (reference sequence). The CDR3, as DNA: TGTGCCAGCAGCCCAGACTGGAGCTCCTACGAGCAGTACTTC. It translates to CASSPDWSSYEQYF.

This chain connects TRBV18 to TRBJ2-7; D perhaps matches TRBD1 (6 bases). Trimming took 0 bases from V and 4 from J, leaving 10 bases between them. The CDR3 loop spans 14 amino acids. Germline CDR1 is KGHSH and CDR2 is LQKENI. The CDR3 coding sequence is TGTGCCAGCTCACCACCAGACAGGATTTACGAGCAGTACTTC. This codes for CASSPPDRIYEQYF.